This TCR beta chain came from a study of blood T cells in healthy people across ages. Study-wide results and caveats: Underestimates were what the diversity estimates from one million T cells were considered to be. Percentage of naive T cells showed a strong correlation with TCR beta diversity.

PCR was performed a second time for roughly 7 to 11 cycles using a sample-barcoded 5' primer and a J-beta primer mix. No fewer than 3 million CDR3-containing paired-end reads came from each sample. MiXCR was run by TCRdb on the 5' RACE reads, yielding one entry per CDR3 protein. The table has 650,000 to 800,000 distinct CDR3 sequences, roughly half seen once. Each sample gave at least 6 million isolated PBMCs. As regards this clonotype: Its antigen remains unknown.

The receptor's source is a woman of 80 years or more in good health. Sequenced: blood.

The DNA for the CDR3 is TGCGCCAGCAGCTACACCGGGACTGGACTTTACGAGCAGTACTTC. Translated, it gives CASSYTGTGLYEQYF. The chain links TRBV5-1 to TRBJ2-7; D may be TRBD2 (6 bases). Germline V lookup: CDR1 SGHRS, CDR2 YFSETQ. Deletions cut 3 bases from V and 4 bases from J, with 17 bases between. The CDR3 is 15 amino acids.